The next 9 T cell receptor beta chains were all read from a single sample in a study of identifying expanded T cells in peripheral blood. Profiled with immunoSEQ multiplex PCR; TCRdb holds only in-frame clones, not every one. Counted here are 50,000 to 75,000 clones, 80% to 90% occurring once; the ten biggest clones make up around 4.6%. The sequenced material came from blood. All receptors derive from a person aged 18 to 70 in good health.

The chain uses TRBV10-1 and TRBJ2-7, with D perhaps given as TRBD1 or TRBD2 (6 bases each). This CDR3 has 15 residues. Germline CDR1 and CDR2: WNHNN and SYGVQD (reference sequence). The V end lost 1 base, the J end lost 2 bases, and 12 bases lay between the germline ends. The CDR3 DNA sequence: TGCGCCAGCAGTGAGTGGAGGGACAAGACCTACGAGCAGTACTTC. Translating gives CASSEWRDKTYEQYF.

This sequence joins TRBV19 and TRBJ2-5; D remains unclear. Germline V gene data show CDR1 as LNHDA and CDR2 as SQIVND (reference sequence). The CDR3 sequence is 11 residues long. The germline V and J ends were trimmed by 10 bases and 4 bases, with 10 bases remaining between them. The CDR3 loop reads CATRLSETQYF. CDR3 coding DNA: TGTGCCACCAGGTTATCAGAGACCCAGTACTTC.

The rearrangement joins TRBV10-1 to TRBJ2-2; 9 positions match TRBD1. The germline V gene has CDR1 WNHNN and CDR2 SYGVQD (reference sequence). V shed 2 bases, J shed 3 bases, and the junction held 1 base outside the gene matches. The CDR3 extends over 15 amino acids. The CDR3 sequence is CASSEGDRDTGELFF. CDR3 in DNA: TGCGCCAGCAGTGAGGGGGACAGGGACACCGGGGAGCTGTTTTTT.

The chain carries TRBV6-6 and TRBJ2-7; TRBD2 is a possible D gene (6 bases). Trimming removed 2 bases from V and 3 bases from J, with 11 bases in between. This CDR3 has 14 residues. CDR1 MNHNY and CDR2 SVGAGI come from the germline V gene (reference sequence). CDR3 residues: CASSYATGGYEQYF. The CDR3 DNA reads TGTGCCAGCAGTTACGCCACCGGGGGCTACGAGCAGTACTTC.

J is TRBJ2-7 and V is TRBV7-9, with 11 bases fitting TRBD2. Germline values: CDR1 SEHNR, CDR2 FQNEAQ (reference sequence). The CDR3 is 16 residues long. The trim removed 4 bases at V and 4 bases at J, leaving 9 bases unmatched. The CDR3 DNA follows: TGTGCCAGCAGCTCACGCGGGACTAGCGGTTCTTACGAGCAGTACTTC. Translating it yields CASSSRGTSGSYEQYF.

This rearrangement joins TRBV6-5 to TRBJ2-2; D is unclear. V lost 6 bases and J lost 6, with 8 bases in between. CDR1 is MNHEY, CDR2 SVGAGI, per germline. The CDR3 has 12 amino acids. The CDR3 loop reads CASSPRPGELFF. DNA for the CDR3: TGTGCCAGCAGCCCCAGGCCCGGGGAGCTGTTTTTT.

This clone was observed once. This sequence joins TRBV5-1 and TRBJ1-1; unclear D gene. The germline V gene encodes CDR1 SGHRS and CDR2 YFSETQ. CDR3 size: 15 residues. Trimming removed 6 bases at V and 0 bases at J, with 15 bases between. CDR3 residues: CASTPSVGMNTEAFF. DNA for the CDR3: TGCGCCAGCACACCCTCCGTCGGCATGAACACTGAAGCTTTCTTT.

The CDR3 protein is CASSGLAGTGELFF. The DNA for the CDR3 is TGTGCCAGCAGTGGGCTAGCTGGCACCGGGGAGCTGTTTTTT. The genes are TRBV6-4 and TRBJ2-2; possible D gene TRBD2, 5 bases. The CDR3 covers 14 residues. Germline CDR1 MRHNA, CDR2 SNTAGT. Deletions cut 4 bases from V and 4 bases from J, with 10 bases between.

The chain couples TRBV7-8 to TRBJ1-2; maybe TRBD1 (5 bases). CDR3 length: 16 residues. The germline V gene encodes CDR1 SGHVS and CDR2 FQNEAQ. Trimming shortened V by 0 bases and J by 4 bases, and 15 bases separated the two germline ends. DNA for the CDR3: TGTGCCAGCAGCTTAGCCGGGACTTTGATTACCTATGGCTACACCTTC. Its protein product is CASSLAGTLITYGYTF.